Presented here are 9 T cell receptor beta chains from one specimen sequenced in a study of identical twins. One entry per CDR3 protein results from TCRdb running MiXCR on the 5' RACE reads. The table records 1.5 million or so distinct CDR3 sequences, roughly a third of them present only once. What was sequenced was cord blood. The receptor set was obtained from a newborn girl in good health.

Ten or more counts support this clonotype. A much larger clone differs from this one at a single base, so this may be a read error. The rearrangement joins TRBV5-1 to TRBJ2-1; 7 bases line up with TRBD2. The end of the DNA fits TRBJ2-7 better, so the J call may be wrong. The germline V gene encodes CDR1 SGHRS and CDR2 YFSETQ. The CDR3 loop spans 15 amino acids. The CDR3 loop reads CASSLGGSSYNEQYF. CDR3 nucleotides: TGCGCCAGCAGCTTGGGCGGGAGCTCCTACAATGAGCAGTACTTC.

The chain carries TRBV27 and TRBJ1-2; D is perhaps TRBD1 (6 bases). Trimming removed 0 bases at V and 7 bases at J, with 12 bases between. The CDR3 contains 14 residues. Germline CDR1 and CDR2: MNHEY and SMNVEV (reference sequence). CDR3 nucleotides: TGTGCCAGCAGTTTATCTGCGGGGGCAGGTGGCTACACCTTC. Residues: CASSLSAGAGGYTF.

The genes are TRBV12-3 or TRBV12-4 and TRBJ2-7; D assignment may be TRBD1 or TRBD2 (5 bases each). This CDR3 region has 14 residues. The germline V and J ends were trimmed by 8 bases and 1 base, with 15 bases remaining between them. CDR3 nucleotide sequence: TGTGCCAGCGGAGGCACAGGAAATTCCTACGAGCAGTACTTC. Amino acid sequence: CASGGTGNSYEQYF.

This clonotype was counted only a few times. The chain has TRBV20-1 and TRBJ2-7; TRBD2 matches 11 bases. J lost 4 bases, V lost 3 bases, and 5 bases had no gene match. The CDR3 totals 14 residues. Per germline, CDR1 DFQATT and CDR2 SNEGSKA (reference sequence). CDR3 in DNA: TGCAGTGCTAGCGCACTAGCGGGAGTATACGAGCAGTACTTC. This translates into CSASALAGVYEQYF.

The chain couples TRBV4-2 to TRBJ2-1; weak D call: TRBD2 (6 bases). The J call may be incorrect, as the DNA end agrees better with TRBJ2-7. This CDR3 is built from 17 residues. Germline V gene data show CDR1 as LGHNA and CDR2 as YNFKEQ. The CDR3 region has the DNA TGTGCCAGCAGCCAAGATGGGGGGACTGGAAAATACAATGAGCAGTACTTC. It encodes CASSQDGGTGKYNEQYF.

This rearrangement joins TRBV28 to TRBJ2-5, with D possibly matching TRBD1 (6 bases). The CDR3 loop spans 16 amino acids. Trimming removed 5 bases from V and 3 bases from J, with 19 bases in between. Germline-derived CDR1 and CDR2 are MDHEN and SYDVKM. CDR3: CASSPSPGHGKETQYF. The CDR3 DNA is TGTGCCAGCAGTCCTTCCCCGGGACACGGAAAAGAGACCCAGTACTTC.

The chain combines TRBV9 with TRBJ2-1; D gene ambiguous. With 4 bases removed from V and 2 bases from J, the gap between germline ends came to 13 bases. The CDR3 length is 15 residues. Germline lookup yields CDR1 SGDLS and CDR2 YYNGEE. This CDR3 is CASSHGLRAYNEQFF. The CDR3 nucleotides are TGTGCCAGCAGCCACGGCCTAAGGGCCTACAATGAGCAGTTCTTC.

This clonotype occurred many times. This chain uses TRBV21-1 with TRBJ2-7; TRBD2, the D gene given by the table, was not confirmed from the DNA. TRBV21-1 is a pseudogene. CDR3 size: 15 residues. CDR3 nucleotides: TGTGCCAGCAGCAATGATGCTAGCGGGGATATCGAGCAGTACTTC. This gives the protein CASSNDASGDIEQYF.

The chain is built from TRBV28 and TRBJ1-1; D remains ambiguous. CDR1 is MDHEN and CDR2 is SYDVKM in the germline V gene. The CDR3 length is 17 residues. Trimming took off 0 bases at V and 0 bases at J, with 14 bases between the two ends. CDR3 loop: CASSLCVSGPMNTEAFF. CDR3 nucleotide sequence: TGTGCCAGCAGTTTATGCGTATCGGGCCCCATGAACACTGAAGCTTTCTTT. The complete variable domain, with remaining parts taken from reference TRBV28 and TRBJ1-1, reads DVKVTQSSRYLVKRTGEKVFLECVQDMDHENMFWYRQDPGLGLRLIYFSYDVKMKEKGDIPEGYSVSREKKERFSLILESASTNQTSMYLCASSLCVSGPMNTEAFFGQGTRLTVV.